This TCR beta chain derives from a study of blood T cells in healthy people across ages. A second PCR, run for 7 to 11 cycles, used a sample-barcoded 5' primer plus a J-beta primer mix. Sequencing recovered at least 2.5 million CDR3-containing paired-end reads from each sample. MiXCR, applied by TCRdb to the 5' RACE reads, yields one record per CDR3 protein. The repertoire includes about 1.6 million distinct CDR3 sequences, roughly a third of them detected once, and 11% sits in the top ten. CDR1 is SGHRS, CDR2 YFSETQ, per germline. CDR3 size: 16 residues. Trimming pared 1 base from V and 0 bases from J, leaving 14 bases between. The study drew donors from healthy Caucasian individuals in Russia aged roughly 6 to 95. Collection of around 10 milliliters of peripheral blood was performed for each donor. This clonotype was recorded a few times.

The TCR sequence derives from a woman aged 25 to 39 in good health. V gene TRBV5-1 combines with J gene TRBJ2-7; D is possibly TRBD1 (5 bases). The sequenced sample consisted of blood. The CDR3 region is CASSLPLGGASYEQYF. CDR3 coding DNA: TGCGCCAGCAGCTTGCCTCTGGGTGGGGCCTCCTACGAGCAGTACTTC.